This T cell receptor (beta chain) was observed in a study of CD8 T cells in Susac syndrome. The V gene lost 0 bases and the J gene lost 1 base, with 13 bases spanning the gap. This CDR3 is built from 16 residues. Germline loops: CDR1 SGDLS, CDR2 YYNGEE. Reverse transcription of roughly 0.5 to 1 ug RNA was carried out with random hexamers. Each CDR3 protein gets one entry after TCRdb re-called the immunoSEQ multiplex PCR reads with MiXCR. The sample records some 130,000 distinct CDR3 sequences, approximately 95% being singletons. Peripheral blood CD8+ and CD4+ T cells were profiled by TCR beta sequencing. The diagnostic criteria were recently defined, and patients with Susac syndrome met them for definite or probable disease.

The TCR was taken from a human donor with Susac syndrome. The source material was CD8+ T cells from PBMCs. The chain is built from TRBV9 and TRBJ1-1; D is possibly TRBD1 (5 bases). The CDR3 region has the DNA TGTGCCAGCAGCGTAGAGAGGGGTGGTGGGAACACTGAAGCTTTCTTT. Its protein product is CASSVERGGGNTEAFF.